The source of this T cell receptor beta chain is a study of PD-1 blockade in mismatch repair-deficient tumors. On the study more broadly: Patients had eleven to twelve mismatch repair-deficient cancer types, all previously treated and progressing.

Deletions cut 4 bases from V and 2 bases from J, with 18 bases between. The CDR3 runs to 16 residues. Germline V gene sequence: CDR1 MGHRA, CDR2 YSYEKL. Remarks on this clone: Antigen: not known.

Generated by immunoSEQ multiplex PCR, the TCRdb table keeps only in-frame clones and is missing some. The sample includes several thousand clones, roughly 87% of them seen just once. Time point given: approximately nine-day in vitro stimulation with candidate mutation-associated neoantigen peptide 1. Mismatch repair deficiency was confirmed in all patients, by PCR or immunohistochemistry. The TCR-sequenced patients were a few responders to pembrolizumab. Each of six or seven ELISpot-reactive candidate peptides was used for 10-day stimulation. V usage is TRBV4-1 and J usage is TRBJ2-7; possibly TRBD1 for D (6 bases). Material: cells cultured in vitro, obtained from a patient treated with pembrolizumab. The sequence was obtained from an adult with mismatch repair-deficient cancer. The CDR3 loop is CASSLISGQVTYEQYF. CDR3 DNA sequence: TGCGCCAGCAGCCTCATCTCGGGACAAGTCACCTACGAGCAGTACTTC.